The 27 T cell receptor beta chains below all came from one sample that was sequenced in a study of blood T cell repertoires in COVID-19. TCRdb keeps only in-frame clones here, not all; method: immunoSEQ multiplex PCR. The sample has around 200,000 clones, roughly 86% seen once. The sequenced sample consisted of peripheral blood. These TCRs come from a man between 18 and 35 years old with active or convalescent COVID-19.

V usage is TRBV3-1 (or the pseudogene TRBV3-2) and J usage is TRBJ1-4, with D perhaps matching TRBD1 (5 bases). Trimming pared 6 bases from V and 5 bases from J, leaving 13 bases between. The CDR3 is made up of 14 amino acids. Germline V gene data show CDR1 as LGHDT and CDR2 as YNNKEL (reference sequence). CDR3 sequence reads: CASSRDGRNEKLFF. CDR3 sequence (DNA): TGTGCCAGCAGTAGGGACGGGAGGAATGAAAAACTGTTTTTT.

This chain connects TRBV9 to TRBJ1-2; the D gene is possibly TRBD1 (5 bases). The V gene lost 0 bases and the J gene lost 3 bases, with 12 bases spanning the gap. The CDR3 totals 15 residues. Germline CDR1 and CDR2: SGDLS and YYNGEE. The CDR3 is CASSVDPGQDYGYTF. The CDR3 DNA follows: TGTGCCAGCAGCGTAGACCCAGGGCAAGACTATGGCTACACCTTC.

The chain employs TRBV30 and TRBJ1-2; TRBD1 agrees at 11 bases. CDR1 is GTSNPN, CDR2 SVGIG, per germline (reference sequence). The CDR3 runs 13 residues. The V gene end was trimmed by 6 bases and the J gene end by 4 bases; junction bases not matched to a gene: 4. The CDR3 reads CACMGQGVYGYTF. The CDR3 nucleotides read TGTGCCTGTATGGGACAGGGGGTCTATGGCTACACCTTC. Using reference TRBV30 and TRBJ1-2 for the parts outside the CDR3, the full variable domain is SQTIHQWPATLVQPVGSPLSLECTVEGTSNPNLYWYRQAAGRGLQLLFYSVGIGQISSEVPQNLSASRPQDRQFILSSKKLLLSDSGFYLCACMGQGVYGYTFGSGTRLTVV.

V gene TRBV9 combines with J gene TRBJ1-1; no firm D call. The V end lost 3 bases, the J end lost 0 bases, and 12 bases lay between the germline ends. The CDR3 extends over 15 amino acids. Germline V lookup: CDR1 SGDLS, CDR2 YYNGEE. The CDR3: CASSASGVMNTEAFF. The CDR3 DNA reads TGTGCCAGCAGCGCGTCCGGGGTCATGAACACTGAAGCTTTCTTT.

This rearrangement joins TRBV24-1 to TRBJ1-4; 11 nucleotides match TRBD1. V lost 9 bases and J lost 7; bases outside the gene matches: 3. The CDR3 contains 13 residues. Germline lookup yields CDR1 KGHDR and CDR2 SFDVKD. This CDR3 is CATAGTGGEKLFF. The CDR3 region has the DNA TGTGCCACCGCCGGGACAGGGGGTGAAAAACTGTTTTTT.

The genes are TRBV29-1 and TRBJ1-1; tentative D call: TRBD1 (5 bases). CDR3 length equals 15 residues. The germline gives CDR1 SQVTM, CDR2 ANQGSEA. V lost 8 bases and J lost 3, with 22 bases in between. The CDR3 region has the DNA TGCAGCACATTGGGGAGGGGAGAGGGGTACACTGAAGCTTTCTTT. Translating it yields CSTLGRGEGYTEAFF.

The chain has TRBV18 and TRBJ2-2; 11 bases are a match to TRBD2. The V segment lost 4 bases and the J segment 2 bases; nucleotides outside the gene matches: 3. The CDR3 consists of 16 residues. Germline lookup yields CDR1 KGHSH and CDR2 LQKENI. In nucleotides, the CDR3 is TGTGCCAGCTCACTTACTAGCGGGAGTAACACCGGGGAGCTGTTTTTT. Translating it yields CASSLTSGSNTGELFF.

This chain joins TRBV5-4 and TRBJ1-1; TRBD1 is a possible D gene (6 bases). The CDR3 is made up of 16 amino acids. Trimming removed 0 bases at V and 0 bases at J, with 12 bases between. Germline V gene sequence: CDR1 SGHNT, CDR2 YYREEE (reference sequence). CDR3 bases: TGTGCCAGCAGCTTGGCGGGGGGCGGCCTGAACACTGAAGCTTTCTTT. It specifies CASSLAGGGLNTEAFF.

The chain links TRBV6-5 to TRBJ1-5; 12 bases are a match to TRBD1. The CDR3 spans 15 residues. V lost 6 bases, J lost 4 bases, and 4 bases stayed unmatched. Germline CDR1 is MNHEY and CDR2 is SVGAGI. The CDR3 nucleotides read TGTGCCAGCAGGAGGGACAGGGGGCTTAATCAGCCCCAGCATTTT. Translating gives CASRRDRGLNQPQHF.

This clone was counted once. The rearrangement links TRBV2 to TRBJ2-7; 7 bases map to TRBD2. CDR3 size: 15 residues. After removal of 2 bases from V and 6 bases from J, the junction contained 10 bases not matched to a gene. In germline, CDR1 is SNHLY, CDR2 FYNNEI. The DNA of the CDR3 is TGTGCCAGCAGTGAAAACGGGGGGAGTGGGGTCGAGCAGTACTTC. The encoded protein is CASSENGGSGVEQYF.

This rearrangement joins TRBV14 to TRBJ2-3, with D possibly matching TRBD2 (6 bases). The germline CDR1 and CDR2 sequences are SGHDN and FVKESK. V was pared by 4 bases and J by 1 base, with 12 bases between. The CDR3 is 15 amino acids. The CDR3, as DNA: TGTGCCAGCAGCCCTTCGGGACTCGGCACAGATACGCAGTATTTT. This codes for CASSPSGLGTDTQYF.

The J gene is TRBJ1-2, the V gene TRBV9; no definite D call. Germline V gives CDR1 SGDLS, CDR2 YYNGEE. This CDR3 comprises 15 residues. Trimming shortened V by 3 bases and J by 4 bases, and 16 bases separated the two germline ends. The CDR3 nucleotides are TGTGCCAGCAGCGCACGTAGAGGAGAGAGCTATGGCTACACCTTC. This gives the protein CASSARRGESYGYTF. The variable domain in full, completed from reference TRBV9 and TRBJ1-2, reads DSGVTQTPKHLITATGQRVTLRCSPRSGDLSVYWYQQSLDQGLQFLIQYYNGEERAKGNILERFSAQQFPDLHSELNLSSLELGDSALYFCASSARRGESYGYTFGSGTRLTVV.

The chain has TRBV5-1 and TRBJ2-2; 12 bases agree with TRBD2. Germline V gene lookup returns CDR1 SGHRS and CDR2 YFSETQ. The CDR3 extends over 16 amino acids. V dropped 4 bases and J dropped 4; count of bases not matched to a gene: 5. CDR3 in amino acids: CASSQTTSGGTGELFF. The CDR3 region has the DNA TGCGCCAGCAGCCAGACGACTAGCGGGGGCACCGGGGAGCTGTTTTTT.

This clone was found a few times. The rearrangement joins TRBV3-1 (or the pseudogene TRBV3-2) to TRBJ2-2, with TRBD2 matching 12 bases. This CDR3 spans 17 amino acids. Germline-derived CDR1 and CDR2 are LGHDT and YNNKEL (reference sequence). The ends lost 1 base at V and 8 bases at J; junction bases unmatched: 8. CDR3 coding DNA: TGTGCCAGCAGCCAAGGTTCTAGCGGGAGGGCAGGAGGGGAGCTGTTTTTT. It specifies CASSQGSSGRAGGELFF.

The V call is TRBV15, the J call TRBJ2-1; TRBD1 aligns across 7 bases. Trimming took 1 base from V and 3 from J; bases not matched to a gene: 3. Germline-derived CDR1 and CDR2 are LNHNV and YYDKDF (reference sequence). The CDR3 totals 15 residues. CDR3 sequence: CATSRGQGLYNEQFF. The CDR3 DNA reads as TGTGCCACCAGCAGAGGACAGGGCCTCTACAATGAGCAGTTCTTC. Full variable domain (outside the CDR3, taken from reference TRBV15 and TRBJ2-1): DAMVIQNPRYQVTQFGKPVTLSCSQTLNHNVMYWYQQKSSQAPKLLFHYYDKDFNNEADTPDNFQSRRPNTSFCFLDIRSPGLGDTAMYLCATSRGQGLYNEQFFGPGTRLTVL.

The rearrangement joins TRBV12-5 to TRBJ1-1, with D uncertain. Trimming pared 5 bases from V and 1 base from J, leaving 14 bases between. CDR3 size: 15 residues. Germline loops: CDR1 LGHNT, CDR2 FRNRAP. CDR3 sequence: CASGAEENKNTEAFF. The DNA for the CDR3 is TGTGCTAGTGGTGCGGAGGAAAACAAGAACACTGAAGCTTTCTTT.

J is TRBJ2-7 and V is TRBV6-5; maybe TRBD2 (5 bases). Germline V gene lookup returns CDR1 MNHEY and CDR2 SVGAGI. V was cut by 6 bases and J by 3 bases, with 18 bases left in between. The CDR3 loop spans 15 amino acids. CDR3 sequence (DNA): TGTGCCAGCAGCACCGAGGGTGGCGGTTTCTACGAGCAGTACTTC. Translation gives CASSTEGGGFYEQYF.

The chain employs TRBV6-4 and TRBJ2-2, with 8 bases that match TRBD2. This CDR3 region has 14 residues. The ends lost 9 bases at V and 2 bases at J; junction bases unmatched: 5. Germline CDR1 reads MRHNA; CDR2 reads SNTAGT. This CDR3 reads CASRTSLNTGELFF. The CDR3 DNA is TGTGCCAGTAGGACTAGCCTAAACACCGGGGAGCTGTTTTTT.

The V call is TRBV7-2, the J call TRBJ2-5; D is uncertain. Per germline, CDR1 SGHTA and CDR2 FQGNSA. The CDR3 runs to 14 residues. V lost 1 base and J lost 2, with 8 bases in between. The CDR3 DNA reads as TGTGCCAGCAGCTTAGATCAGGTTCAAGAGACCCAGTACTTC. Translated, it gives CASSLDQVQETQYF.

The chain recombines TRBV7-6 with TRBJ2-7, with 13 bases matching TRBD2. This CDR3 region has 16 residues. Germline loops: CDR1 SGHVS, CDR2 FNYEAQ. V dropped 1 base and J dropped 1; count of bases not matched to a gene: 1. The CDR3 DNA reads as TGTGCCAGCAGCTTAGAGGGACTAGCGGGGTCCTACGAGCAGTACTTC. It codes for CASSLEGLAGSYEQYF. Complete variable domain (other parts from reference TRBV7-6 and TRBJ2-7): GAGVSQSPRYKVTKRGQDVALRCDPISGHVSLYWYRQALGQGPEFLTYFNYEAQQDKSGLPNDRFSAERPEGSISTLTIQRTEQRDSAMYRCASSLEGLAGSYEQYFGPGTRLTVT.

This rearrangement joins TRBV4-2 to TRBJ1-4; D is ambiguous. Germline V gives CDR1 LGHNA, CDR2 YNFKEQ. This CDR3 is built from 15 residues. V was clipped by 0 bases and J by 8 bases, with 13 bases between them. The CDR3 DNA follows: TGTGCCAGCAGCCAAGAGCCCAGGCTCGAAGAAAAACTGTTTTTT. This codes for CASSQEPRLEEKLFF.

This clone was detected only once. This chain uses TRBV3-1 (or the pseudogene TRBV3-2) with TRBJ2-5; tentatively, D is TRBD2 (6 bases). Germline V gene lookup returns CDR1 LGHDT and CDR2 YNNKEL (reference sequence). Between the trimmed V and J ends, which lost 3 bases and 1 base, there was a span of 6 bases. CDR3 length: 13 residues. The CDR3 sequence: CASSQRGQETQYF. Written as DNA, the CDR3 is TGTGCCAGCAGCCAGCGGGGCCAAGAGACCCAGTACTTC.

This chain uses TRBV12-3 or TRBV12-4 with TRBJ1-5; no clear D gene. V lost 4 bases and J lost 2, with 6 bases in between. This CDR3 contains 13 residues. CDR3 sequence reads: CASSYGGNQPQHF. The CDR3 DNA sequence: TGTGCCAGCAGTTACGGGGGCAATCAGCCCCAGCATTTT.

The chain employs TRBV7-3 and TRBJ2-2, with TRBD2 matching over 9 bases. V gave up 5 bases and J gave up 6 bases; unmatched junction bases: 7. The CDR3 loop spans 15 amino acids. Germline-derived CDR1 and CDR2 are SGHTA and FQGTGA. This CDR3 reads CASSLSGSTAGELFF. CDR3 in DNA: TGTGCCAGCAGCCTTAGCGGGAGTACCGCCGGGGAGCTGTTTTTT.

The CDR3 loop reads CASSDPGADTQYF. CDR3 nucleotides: TGTGCCAGCAGTGACCCAGGGGCGGATACGCAGTATTTT. V is TRBV6-1 and J is TRBJ2-3, with D maybe TRBD1 (6 bases). The germline V gene has CDR1 MNHNS and CDR2 SASEGT. The CDR3 length is 13 residues. Trimming stripped 3 bases from V and 6 bases from J, with 10 bases between.

The chain employs TRBV5-4 and TRBJ1-1; 9 positions agree with TRBD1. The CDR3 totals 15 residues. The junction had 7 bases not matched to a gene; V was cut back by 4 bases and J by 3 bases. Germline V gene lookup returns CDR1 SGHNT and CDR2 YYREEE (reference sequence). CDR3 DNA sequence: TGTGCCAGCAGCCAGGACAGGGGCGAGGACACTGAAGCTTTCTTT. Encoded protein: CASSQDRGEDTEAFF.

The chain uses TRBV25-1 and TRBJ2-7; 13 bases map to TRBD2. Germline V lookup: CDR1 MGHDK, CDR2 SYGVNS. Germline trimming cut 10 bases from V and 6 bases from J; bases unmatched to any gene: 6. The CDR3 has 13 residues. The CDR3 DNA is TGTGCCACCATGACTAGCGGGAGGCCCGAGCAGTACTTC. This gives the protein CATMTSGRPEQYF.